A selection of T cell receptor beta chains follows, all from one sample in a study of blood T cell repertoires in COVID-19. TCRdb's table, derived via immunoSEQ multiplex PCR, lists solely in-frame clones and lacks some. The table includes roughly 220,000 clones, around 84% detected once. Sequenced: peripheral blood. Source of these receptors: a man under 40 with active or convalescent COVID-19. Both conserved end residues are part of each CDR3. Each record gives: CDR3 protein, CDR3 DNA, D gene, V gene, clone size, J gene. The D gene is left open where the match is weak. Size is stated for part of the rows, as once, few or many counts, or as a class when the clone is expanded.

cdr3_aa: CASSWEGLNTEAFF
cdr3_nt: TGTGCCAGCAGTTGGGAGGGGCTCAACACTGAAGCTTTCTTT
d_call: -
v_call: TRBV6-5
clone_size: -
j_call: TRBJ1-1

cdr3_aa: CASSNGQALNTEAFF
cdr3_nt: TGTGCCAGTAGTAATGGACAGGCATTGAACACTGAAGCTTTCTTT
d_call: TRBD1
v_call: TRBV19
clone_size: -
j_call: TRBJ1-1

cdr3_aa: CASSLVSPGITEAFF
cdr3_nt: TGCGCCAGCAGCTTGGTCTCGCCGGGGATCACTGAAGCTTTCTTT
d_call: -
v_call: TRBV5-1
clone_size: -
j_call: TRBJ1-1

cdr3_aa: CARGGGEQYF
cdr3_nt: TGTGCCAGGGGGGGAGGCGAGCAGTACTTC
d_call: -
v_call: TRBV19
clone_size: once
j_call: TRBJ2-7

cdr3_aa: CASSSGGGHPGGYTF
cdr3_nt: TGTGCCAGCAGTTCTGGGGGCGGACACCCCGGGGGCTACACCTTC
d_call: -
v_call: TRBV6-5
clone_size: -
j_call: TRBJ1-2

cdr3_aa: CASSPRANTEAFF
cdr3_nt: TGTGCCAGCAGTCCCAGGGCGAACACTGAAGCTTTCTTT
d_call: -
v_call: TRBV12-3/TRBV12-4
clone_size: -
j_call: TRBJ1-1

cdr3_aa: CASSQEWTGNYEQYF
cdr3_nt: TGCGCCAGCAGCCAAGAGTGGACAGGGAACTACGAGCAGTACTTC
d_call: TRBD1
v_call: TRBV4-3
clone_size: -
j_call: TRBJ2-7

cdr3_aa: CASTTFTGGSNSPLHF
cdr3_nt: TGTGCCAGCACCACCTTCACAGGGGGTAGTAATTCACCCCTCCACTTT
d_call: TRBD1
v_call: TRBV28
clone_size: -
j_call: TRBJ1-6

cdr3_aa: CASSDRTSGFSYEQYF
cdr3_nt: TGTGCCAGCAGTGATCGGACTAGCGGTTTCTCCTACGAGCAGTACTTC
d_call: TRBD2
v_call: TRBV2
clone_size: once
j_call: TRBJ2-7

cdr3_aa: CASSYSAKSGNTIYF
cdr3_nt: TGTGCCAGCAGTTACTCGGCCAAATCCGGAAACACCATATATTTT
d_call: -
v_call: TRBV6-5
clone_size: -
j_call: TRBJ1-3

cdr3_aa: CASSFDRDQPQHF
cdr3_nt: TGTGCCAGCAGCTTTGACAGGGACCAGCCCCAGCATTTT
d_call: TRBD1
v_call: TRBV5-4
clone_size: once
j_call: TRBJ1-5

cdr3_aa: CASSLGDSGQGGTGELFF
cdr3_nt: TGTGCCAGCAGCTTAGGGGACTCGGGACAGGGCGGCACCGGGGAGCTGTTTTTT
d_call: TRBD1
v_call: TRBV11-2
clone_size: -
j_call: TRBJ2-2

cdr3_aa: CASSIDLGGADTQYF
cdr3_nt: TGTGCCAGTAGTATAGATCTGGGGGGAGCAGATACGCAGTATTTT
d_call: -
v_call: TRBV19
clone_size: -
j_call: TRBJ2-3

cdr3_aa: CASKNNRVGLETQYF
cdr3_nt: TGTGCCAGCAAAAACAACAGGGTCGGGCTAGAGACCCAGTACTTC
d_call: -
v_call: TRBV2
clone_size: -
j_call: TRBJ2-5

cdr3_aa: CASSLDGTDTQYF
cdr3_nt: TGTGCCAGCAGCTTAGACGGGACAGATACGCAGTATTTT
d_call: -
v_call: TRBV7-9
clone_size: once
j_call: TRBJ2-3

cdr3_aa: CASSLAGGLEPQHF
cdr3_nt: TGTGCCAGCAGCTTGGCCGGAGGATTGGAGCCCCAGCATTTT
d_call: -
v_call: TRBV5-5
clone_size: -
j_call: TRBJ1-5

cdr3_aa: CASSQGGRNQPQHF
cdr3_nt: TGCGCCAGCAGTCAGGGGGGTCGAAATCAGCCCCAGCATTTT
d_call: -
v_call: TRBV23-1
clone_size: few
j_call: TRBJ1-5

cdr3_aa: CATSEPGLVSGELFF
cdr3_nt: TGTGCCACCAGTGAACCCGGACTAGTTTCCGGGGAGCTGTTTTTT
d_call: TRBD2
v_call: TRBV24-1
clone_size: -
j_call: TRBJ2-2

cdr3_aa: CSVRTWTGGYGYTF
cdr3_nt: TGCAGCGTGCGCACTTGGACAGGGGGCTATGGCTACACCTTC
d_call: TRBD1
v_call: TRBV29-1
clone_size: once
j_call: TRBJ1-2

cdr3_aa: CASTGHQYNEQFF
cdr3_nt: TGTGCCAGCACGGGACACCAATACAATGAGCAGTTCTTC
d_call: -
v_call: TRBV2
clone_size: -
j_call: TRBJ2-1

cdr3_aa: CSVERGGPGGDTQYF
cdr3_nt: TGCAGCGTTGAACGGGGGGGCCCAGGAGGAGATACGCAGTATTTT
d_call: TRBD2
v_call: TRBV29-1
clone_size: -
j_call: TRBJ2-3

cdr3_aa: CASSLHDGAMVF
cdr3_nt: TGTGCCAGCAGTTTACACGATGGGGCGATGGTCTTC
d_call: -
v_call: TRBV12-3/TRBV12-4
clone_size: -
j_call: TRBJ2-1

cdr3_aa: CASSESSGQETQYF
cdr3_nt: TGTGCCAGCAGTGAATCAAGCGGGCAAGAGACCCAGTACTTC
d_call: -
v_call: TRBV25-1
clone_size: once
j_call: TRBJ2-5

cdr3_aa: CASSVTLAGEEQYF
cdr3_nt: TGTGCCAGCAGCGTGACGCTAGCGGGAGAGGAGCAGTACTTC
d_call: TRBD2
v_call: TRBV5-4
clone_size: once
j_call: TRBJ2-7

cdr3_aa: CASSRGEGTTNEKLFF
cdr3_nt: TGTGCCAGCAGCCGAGGGGAGGGGACAACTAATGAAAAACTGTTTTTT
d_call: -
v_call: TRBV7-9
clone_size: -
j_call: TRBJ1-4

cdr3_aa: CASSNPRGQFRVYEQYF
cdr3_nt: TGTGCCAGCAGCAACCCCCGAGGACAGTTCAGGGTCTACGAGCAGTACTTC
d_call: -
v_call: TRBV28
clone_size: -
j_call: TRBJ2-7

cdr3_aa: CAWFRGPSRDYSNQPQHF
cdr3_nt: TGTGCCTGGTTTCGCGGACCAAGCAGGGATTATAGCAATCAGCCCCAGCATTTT
d_call: -
v_call: TRBV30
clone_size: few
j_call: TRBJ1-5

cdr3_aa: CASSTDRGRDGYTF
cdr3_nt: TGTGCCAGCAGCACGGACAGGGGGCGAGATGGCTACACCTTC
d_call: TRBD1
v_call: TRBV14
clone_size: -
j_call: TRBJ1-2

cdr3_aa: CASSPVGTSTTDTQYF
cdr3_nt: TGTGCCAGCAGTCCGGTCGGGACTAGCACCACAGATACGCAGTATTTT
d_call: TRBD2
v_call: TRBV28
clone_size: -
j_call: TRBJ2-3

cdr3_aa: CASSQQVGNEKLFF
cdr3_nt: TGTGCCAGCAGCCAACAAGTCGGGAATGAAAAACTGTTTTTT
d_call: -
v_call: TRBV3-1/TRBV3-2
clone_size: -
j_call: TRBJ1-4

cdr3_aa: CAWGRQTISNQPQHF
cdr3_nt: TGTGCCTGGGGGCGACAGACCATTAGCAATCAGCCCCAGCATTTT
d_call: -
v_call: TRBV30
clone_size: -
j_call: TRBJ1-5

cdr3_aa: CAWQGMGGLSNQPQHF
cdr3_nt: TGTGCCTGGCAAGGTATGGGGGGGCTAAGCAATCAGCCCCAGCATTTT
d_call: -
v_call: TRBV30
clone_size: few
j_call: TRBJ1-5

cdr3_aa: CASSPPGAQATQYF
cdr3_nt: TGTGCCAGCTCACCACCGGGAGCGCAAGCGACCCAGTACTTC
d_call: -
v_call: TRBV18
clone_size: -
j_call: TRBJ2-5

cdr3_aa: CASSLVGGQGARGTEAFF
cdr3_nt: TGTGCCAGCAGCTTAGTCGGGGGACAGGGGGCGCGGGGCACTGAAGCTTTCTTT
d_call: TRBD1
v_call: TRBV7-9
clone_size: -
j_call: TRBJ1-1

cdr3_aa: CASSPRDTYEQYF
cdr3_nt: TGCGCCAGCAGCCCTCGGGACACATACGAGCAGTACTTC
d_call: -
v_call: TRBV5-1
clone_size: -
j_call: TRBJ2-7

cdr3_aa: CASSASGRRYNEQFF
cdr3_nt: TGTGCCAGCAGTGCCAGCGGGAGACGATACAATGAGCAGTTCTTC
d_call: TRBD2
v_call: TRBV25-1
clone_size: -
j_call: TRBJ2-1

cdr3_aa: CASSQEGGLRQPQHF
cdr3_nt: TGCGCCAGCAGCCAAGAAGGGGGCCTAAGACAGCCCCAGCATTTT
d_call: TRBD1
v_call: TRBV4-1
clone_size: -
j_call: TRBJ1-5

cdr3_aa: CASSFAAGGQPQHF
cdr3_nt: TGTGCCAGCAGTTTCGCGGCGGGGGGTCAGCCCCAGCATTTT
d_call: -
v_call: TRBV28
clone_size: -
j_call: TRBJ1-5

cdr3_aa: CASSLNRGLSYNEQFF
cdr3_nt: TGTGCCAGCAGCTTGAACAGGGGGCTGTCCTACAATGAGCAGTTCTTC
d_call: TRBD1
v_call: TRBV5-4
clone_size: -
j_call: TRBJ2-1

cdr3_aa: CASPADTQYF
cdr3_nt: TGTGCCAGCCCCGCGGATACGCAGTATTTT
d_call: -
v_call: TRBV5-4
clone_size: -
j_call: TRBJ2-3

cdr3_aa: CASTRGGEGNTIYF
cdr3_nt: TGCGCCAGCACCCGAGGGGGGGAAGGAAACACCATATATTTT
d_call: -
v_call: TRBV5-1
clone_size: -
j_call: TRBJ1-3

cdr3_aa: CASSSRAGYGYTF
cdr3_nt: TGTGCCAGCAGCTCAAGGGCGGGGTATGGCTACACCTTC
d_call: -
v_call: TRBV7-2
clone_size: -
j_call: TRBJ1-2

cdr3_aa: CASSEAGTYNEQFF
cdr3_nt: TGCGCCAGCAGTGAGGCGGGGACCTACAATGAGCAGTTCTTC
d_call: -
v_call: TRBV10-2
clone_size: -
j_call: TRBJ2-1

cdr3_aa: CASSSGLAGQETQYF
cdr3_nt: TGTGCCAGCAGCTCGGGACTAGCGGGCCAAGAGACCCAGTACTTC
d_call: TRBD2
v_call: TRBV7-2
clone_size: -
j_call: TRBJ2-5

cdr3_aa: CASSLDSHKRETQYF
cdr3_nt: TGTGCCAGCAGCCTGGACTCCCACAAAAGGGAGACCCAGTACTTC
d_call: -
v_call: TRBV7-9
clone_size: -
j_call: TRBJ2-5

cdr3_aa: CASSQDVETGYTGELFF
cdr3_nt: TGCGCCAGCAGCCAAGATGTCGAGACAGGGTACACCGGGGAGCTGTTTTTT
d_call: TRBD1
v_call: TRBV4-3
clone_size: -
j_call: TRBJ2-2

cdr3_aa: CASSIAGGRNEQYF
cdr3_nt: TGTGCCAGCAGCATAGCGGGGGGGCGGAACGAGCAGTACTTC
d_call: TRBD2
v_call: TRBV9
clone_size: -
j_call: TRBJ2-7

cdr3_aa: CASSLREGNGYTF
cdr3_nt: TGTGCCAGCAGTCTCAGGGAGGGAAATGGCTACACCTTC
d_call: -
v_call: TRBV12-3/TRBV12-4
clone_size: -
j_call: TRBJ1-2

cdr3_aa: CSVESWLAGANIQYF
cdr3_nt: TGCAGCGTTGAATCATGGCTAGCGGGGGCGAACATTCAGTACTTC
d_call: TRBD2
v_call: TRBV29-1
clone_size: -
j_call: TRBJ2-4

cdr3_aa: CASSPTGLPRGELFF
cdr3_nt: TGTGCCAGCAGCCCGACGGGACTTCCCCGCGGGGAGCTGTTTTTT
d_call: -
v_call: TRBV7-3
clone_size: -
j_call: TRBJ2-2

cdr3_aa: CASSQQGETQYF
cdr3_nt: TGTGCCAGCAGCCAACAGGGCGAGACCCAGTACTTC
d_call: -
v_call: TRBV3-1/TRBV3-2
clone_size: -
j_call: TRBJ2-5

cdr3_aa: CASSPGTSAPYEQYF
cdr3_nt: TGTGCCAGCAGCCCCGGGACTAGCGCCCCCTACGAGCAGTACTTC
d_call: TRBD2
v_call: TRBV7-9
clone_size: -
j_call: TRBJ2-7

cdr3_aa: CAWSQSSWPYEQYF
cdr3_nt: TGTGCCTGGAGCCAATCAAGTTGGCCCTACGAGCAGTACTTC
d_call: -
v_call: TRBV30
clone_size: few
j_call: TRBJ2-7

cdr3_aa: CASSPAEGGFNEQFF
cdr3_nt: TGTGCCAGCTCACCGGCGGAAGGTGGGTTCAATGAGCAGTTCTTC
d_call: -
v_call: TRBV18
clone_size: -
j_call: TRBJ2-1

cdr3_aa: CACRQYNSPLHF
cdr3_nt: TGTGCCTGCCGACAATATAATTCACCCCTCCACTTT
d_call: -
v_call: TRBV30
clone_size: -
j_call: TRBJ1-6

cdr3_aa: CASGPGVPLHF
cdr3_nt: TGTGCCAGCGGGCCCGGCGTGCCCCTCCACTTT
d_call: -
v_call: TRBV7-6
clone_size: few
j_call: TRBJ1-6

cdr3_aa: CASKANNYGYTF
cdr3_nt: TGTGCCAGCAAAGCCAATAACTATGGCTACACCTTC
d_call: -
v_call: TRBV28
clone_size: -
j_call: TRBJ1-2